Below, 14 T cell receptor beta chains from the same sample are listed, as sequenced in a study of T cell changes during pregnancy in multiple sclerosis. TCRdb's table, derived via immunoSEQ multiplex PCR, lists solely in-frame clones and lacks some. The sample yields about 50,000 clones, 80% to 95% seen once. The sequencing used CD4+ T cells from peripheral blood mononuclear cells, collected after pregnancy. All receptors derive from a female donor with multiple sclerosis, enrolled in a pregnancy study.

V gene TRBV9 combines with J gene TRBJ2-7; D is perhaps TRBD2 (5 bases). V was trimmed by 0 bases and J by 5 bases, leaving 6 bases between them. The CDR3 is 12 residues long. Germline loops: CDR1 SGDLS, CDR2 YYNGEE. The DNA of the CDR3 is TGTGCCAGCAGCGTAGGGGAGAACGAGCAGTACTTC. Protein sequence: CASSVGENEQYF.

The chain recombines TRBV27 with TRBJ2-7; D is unclear. V was cut by 6 bases and J by 0 bases, with 9 bases left in between. This CDR3 has 13 amino acids. Germline V CDR1 and CDR2: MNHEY, SMNVEV (reference sequence). CDR3 residues: CASRPFGSYEQYF. The CDR3 DNA sequence: TGTGCCAGCAGACCGTTCGGCTCCTACGAGCAGTACTTC.

The genes are TRBV19 and TRBJ2-2, with 7 nucleotides matching TRBD2. V lost 5 bases to trimming and J lost 0 bases; unmatched junction nucleotides: 3. Germline V gives CDR1 LNHDA, CDR2 SQIVND (reference sequence). This CDR3 contains 15 residues. CDR3 nucleotide sequence: TGTGCCAGTAGTTCTAGCGGATCGAACACCGGGGAGCTGTTTTTT. Its protein is CASSSSGSNTGELFF. The entire variable domain, with the rest obtained from reference TRBV19 and TRBJ2-2, is as follows: DGGITQSPKYLFRKEGQNVTLSCEQNLNHDAMYWYRQDPGQGLRLIYYSQIVNDFQKGDIAEGYSVSREKKESFPLTVTSAQKNPTAFYLCASSSSGSNTGELFFGEGSRLTVL.

In DNA, the CDR3 is TGTGCCAGCCGAGGACAGGGCGGGGAGACCCAGTACTTC. Protein sequence: CASRGQGGETQYF. The gene calls are TRBV21-1 and TRBJ2-5; TRBD1, the table's D call, was not compared with the DNA. TRBV21-1 constitutes a pseudogene. CDR3 size: 13 residues.

The chain couples TRBV2 to TRBJ2-3, with 9 bases aligning to TRBD1. After removal of 4 bases from V and 0 bases from J, the junction contained 2 bases not matched to a gene. Germline V gene data show CDR1 as SNHLY and CDR2 as FYNNEI. The CDR3 consists of 15 residues. The CDR3 coding sequence is TGTGCCAGCAGTGGGGGGACAGGGAGCACAGATACGCAGTATTTT. Its translation: CASSGGTGSTDTQYF.

The chain is built from TRBV25-1 and TRBJ1-1; D perhaps matches TRBD1 (6 bases). CDR3 length: 15 amino acids. The germline V gene encodes CDR1 MGHDK and CDR2 SYGVNS. The V end was cut by 1 base, the J end by 4 bases, with 13 bases between. The CDR3 nucleotides are TGTGCCAGCAGTGAATGGAAGGCAGGGGCCACTGAAGCTTTCTTT. It yields the protein CASSEWKAGATEAFF.

This chain uses TRBV28 with TRBJ1-1, with a tentative D call TRBD1 (5 bases). Trimming left V 10 bases short and J 4 bases short, with 10 bases between. Germline CDR1 reads MDHEN; CDR2 reads SYDVKM. The CDR3 totals 11 residues. The CDR3 loop is CAIRGSTEAFF. CDR3 bases: TGTGCCATTAGGGGTTCCACTGAAGCTTTCTTT.

The chain couples TRBV5-1 to TRBJ2-5; 9 bases are a match to TRBD1. This CDR3 has 13 residues. V lost 7 bases, J lost 2 bases, and 3 bases stayed unmatched. Germline loops: CDR1 SGHRS, CDR2 YFSETQ. CDR3 loop: CASGQGPQETQYF. CDR3 nucleotides: TGCGCCAGCGGACAGGGGCCGCAAGAGACCCAGTACTTC.

The chain is built from TRBV29-1 and TRBJ1-4; D is ambiguous. The CDR3 has 14 amino acids. Germline assignment: CDR1 SQVTM and CDR2 ANQGSEA. The V end lost 4 bases, the J end lost 0 bases, and 9 bases lay between the germline ends. The CDR3 loop is CSVGYRATNEKLFF. The CDR3 nucleotides are TGCAGCGTTGGGTACCGGGCAACTAATGAAAAACTGTTTTTT.

The chain links TRBV18 to TRBJ2-7; 11 bases are shared with TRBD1. CDR3 length: 15 residues. Trimming took 3 bases from V and 3 from J; bases not matched to a gene: 4. Per germline, CDR1 KGHSH and CDR2 LQKENI. In DNA, the CDR3 is TGTGCCAGCTCACCCGGGACAGGGGGAAACTACGAGCAGTACTTC. Translation gives CASSPGTGGNYEQYF.

The chain couples TRBV30 to TRBJ2-3; possibly TRBD2 for D (6 bases). The V gene's germline CDR1 is GTSNPN and CDR2 SVGIG (reference sequence). The CDR3 runs 15 residues. Trimming cost V 2 bases and J 0 bases, with 12 bases left between them. CDR3 amino acids: CAWSFQRASTDTQYF. In nucleotides, the CDR3 is TGTGCCTGGAGTTTCCAGCGGGCAAGCACAGATACGCAGTATTTT.

The V gene is TRBV6-5, the J gene TRBJ1-5, with TRBD1 identical over 10 bases. From germline, CDR1 is MNHEY and CDR2 SVGAGI. V dropped 6 bases and J dropped 1; count of bases not matched to a gene: 3. This CDR3 comprises 15 residues. In DNA form, the CDR3 reads TGTGCCAGCAGCACGGACAGGGGGAGCAATCAGCCCCAGCATTTT. This translates into CASSTDRGSNQPQHF.

This chain joins TRBV27 and TRBJ2-1; D unclear. Germline loops: CDR1 MNHEY, CDR2 SMNVEV (reference sequence). The germline V and J ends were trimmed by 6 bases and 3 bases, with 18 bases remaining between them. This CDR3 spans 16 amino acids. The CDR3 loop reads CASRSLGPRHYNEQFF. CDR3 DNA: TGTGCCAGCAGGTCCCTGGGCCCTCGGCACTACAATGAGCAGTTCTTC.

The chain recombines TRBV13 with TRBJ2-3, with 10 bases identical to TRBD2. Germline V gene sequence: CDR1 PRHDT, CDR2 FYEKMQ (reference sequence). The junction had 10 bases not matched to a gene; V was cut back by 0 bases and J by 1 base. This CDR3 region has 19 residues. This CDR3 is CASSLGGLGLADGTDTQYF. As DNA, the CDR3 is TGTGCCAGCAGCTTAGGCGGGTTAGGACTAGCGGACGGCACAGATACGCAGTATTTT.